This TCR beta chain is from a study of post-analysis software for immune sequencing data. About the study: The study covered relapsing-remitting, secondary progressive and progressive-relapsing courses of multiple sclerosis. General observations from the study: A few TRBV segments occurring more often in patients than controls included TRBV5-6, TRBV5-1 and TRBV20-1. People with multiple sclerosis had a significantly lower normalized Chao1 diversity than controls did. Pronounced co-clustering by F measure was evident among identically batched samples.

A remark on this clonotype: No antigen is known for it.

From germline, CDR1 is SGDLS and CDR2 YYNGEE. Trimming shortened V by 0 bases and J by 3 bases, and 13 bases separated the two germline ends. The CDR3 is 16 amino acids. cDNA libraries of TCR beta carried unique molecular identifiers. One entry per CDR3 protein, called by TCRdb with MiXCR from the PCR reads. This table has more than 500,000 distinct CDR3 sequences, 30% to 40% appearing once. Sample: blood. This sequence joins TRBV9 and TRBJ2-1, with D uncertain. This receptor was obtained from a girl aged 2 to 17 with multiple sclerosis. The CDR3 nucleotides read TGTGCCAGCAGCGTAGGGGCAGCTACCTTCTACAATGAGCAGTTCTTC. Translating gives CASSVGAATFYNEQFF.